This is a list of T cell receptor beta chains from one sample in a study of post-analysis software for immune sequencing data. TCRdb re-called the PCR reads through MiXCR, storing one row per CDR3 protein. The table lists about 540,000 distinct CDR3 sequences, around a third of them singletons. The sample was blood. The receptors shown here come from a girl aged 2-17 years with multiple sclerosis. The CDR3 runs from the conserved cysteine through the conserved F or W. Fields, in order: V gene, J gene, CDR3 protein.

V: TRBV13
J: TRBJ2-7
CDR3: CASSSESSYEQYF

V: TRBV5-1
J: TRBJ2-5
CDR3: CASSLGATKETQYF

V: TRBV4-1
J: TRBJ1-1
CDR3: CASSQDRVNTEAFF

V: TRBV4-1
J: TRBJ2-5
CDR3: CASSQVGAQGTQYF

V: TRBV5-1
J: TRBJ2-1
CDR3: CASSGITGVQSNEQFF

V: TRBV7-2
J: TRBJ1-2
CDR3: CASSWTVYGYTF

V: TRBV4-1
J: TRBJ2-5
CDR3: CAGSQFILAGEYQETQYF

V: TRBV29-1
J: TRBJ2-7
CDR3: CSVEGATSSYEQYF

V: TRBV18
J: TRBJ2-1
CDR3: CASSPRTGHNEQFF

V: TRBV5-4
J: TRBJ2-3
CDR3: CASSPRGRGGIDTQYF

V: TRBV11-2
J: TRBJ2-6
CDR3: CASSLDRDSLRDGGANVLTF

V: TRBV5-5
J: TRBJ1-2
CDR3: CASSFGQDGYTF

V: TRBV20-1
J: TRBJ1-6
CDR3: CSASQPRTGNFSPLHF

V: TRBV5-6
J: TRBJ1-6
CDR3: CASSLKGRVLSPLHF

V: TRBV5-6
J: TRBJ2-5
CDR3: CASSLAGQGTEETQYF